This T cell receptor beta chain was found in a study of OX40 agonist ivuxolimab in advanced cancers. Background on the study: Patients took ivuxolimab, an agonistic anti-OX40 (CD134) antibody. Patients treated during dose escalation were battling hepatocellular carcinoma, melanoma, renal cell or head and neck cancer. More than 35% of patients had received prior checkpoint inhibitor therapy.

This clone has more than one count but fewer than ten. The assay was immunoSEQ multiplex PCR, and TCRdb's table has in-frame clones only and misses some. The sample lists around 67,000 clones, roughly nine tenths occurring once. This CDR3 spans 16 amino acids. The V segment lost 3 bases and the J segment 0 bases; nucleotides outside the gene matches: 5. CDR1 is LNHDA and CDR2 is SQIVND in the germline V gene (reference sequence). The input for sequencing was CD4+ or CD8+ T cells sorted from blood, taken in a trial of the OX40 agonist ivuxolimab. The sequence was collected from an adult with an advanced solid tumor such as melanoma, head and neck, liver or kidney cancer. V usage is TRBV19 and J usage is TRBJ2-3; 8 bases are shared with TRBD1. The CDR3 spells CASSIGTGQSTDTQYF. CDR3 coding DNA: TGTGCCAGTAGTATCGGGACAGGTCAAAGCACAGATACGCAGTATTTT.